Presented here are 13 T cell receptor beta chains from one specimen sequenced in a study of cytomegalovirus exposure and HLA in healthy donors. PCR primers comprised 60 Vbeta and 13 Jbeta primers. Produced via immunoSEQ multiplex PCR; TCRdb's table is partial and in-frame only. The profile shows 150,000 to 250,000 clones, roughly 85% of them singletons. Input material: PBMCs. These TCRs come from a woman between 45 and 65 years old in good health and CMV-seronegative.

The chain is built from TRBV4-1 and TRBJ2-1, with TRBD2 matching 13 bases. Trimming took 2 bases from V and 7 from J; bases not matched to a gene: 5. Looked up from germline, CDR1 is MGHRA and CDR2 is YSYEKL. The CDR3 is 16 amino acids. CDR3 residues: CASSQRTSGSGNEQFF. The CDR3 region has the DNA TGCGCCAGCAGCCAACGGACTAGCGGGAGTGGTAATGAGCAGTTCTTC.

V usage is TRBV4-2 and J usage is TRBJ1-4; no reliable D call. Germline V gene lookup returns CDR1 LGHNA and CDR2 YNFKEQ. Trimming stripped 0 bases from V and 8 bases from J, with 13 bases between. The CDR3 is 15 amino acids. CDR3 region: CASSQERIVSEKLFF. The CDR3 nucleotides read TGTGCCAGCAGCCAAGAGAGAATAGTTAGCGAAAAACTGTTTTTT.

CDR3 loop: CASRTGAYGYTF. The CDR3 DNA reads as TGTGCCTCCCGGACAGGGGCCTATGGCTACACCTTC. This chain connects TRBV30 to TRBJ1-2, with 9 bases lining up with TRBD1. J was trimmed by 4 bases and V by 7 bases; bases with no gene match: 4. The CDR3 has 12 amino acids. Per the germline V gene, CDR1 is GTSNPN and CDR2 is SVGIG (reference sequence).

V and J are TRBV18 and TRBJ2-1; TRBD1 matches 9 bases. Trimming cost V 0 bases and J 14 bases; bases outside gene matches: 2. CDR1 is KGHSH, CDR2 LQKENI, per germline. The CDR3 has 12 amino acids. CDR3 region: CASSPPGDREFF. CDR3 bases: TGTGCCAGCTCACCACCGGGGGACAGGGAGTTCTTC.

The V gene is TRBV19, the J gene TRBJ2-1, with 11 bases lining up with TRBD2. Germline V gene lookup returns CDR1 LNHDA and CDR2 SQIVND (reference sequence). The length of the CDR3 is 16 residues. V was clipped by 6 bases and J by 0 bases; unmatched bases: 4. The CDR3 DNA is TGTGCCAGTAGGACTAGCGGGGCGAGCTCCTACAATGAGCAGTTCTTC. It is translated as CASRTSGASSYNEQFF.

This chain connects TRBV28 to TRBJ2-7; perhaps TRBD2 as D (7 bases). Trimming shortened V by 3 bases and J by 3 bases, and 15 bases separated the two germline ends. Germline lookup yields CDR1 MDHEN and CDR2 SYDVKM. This CDR3 region has 15 residues. CDR3 region: CASSFRGAVGYEQYF. The CDR3 nucleotides read TGTGCCAGCAGTTTTCGGGGGGCAGTAGGCTACGAGCAGTACTTC.

The V call is TRBV7-2, the J call TRBJ2-5; a possible D gene is TRBD1 (6 bases). The J call may be mistaken, given a closer DNA end match to TRBJ2-7. From germline, CDR1 is SGHTA and CDR2 FQGNSA. This CDR3 region has 17 residues. CDR3 sequence reads: CASSYRGGTLVPYEQYF. The CDR3 nucleotides read TGTGCCAGCAGTTACCGAGGTGGGACACTAGTTCCCTACGAGCAGTACTTC.

This clone was observed a few times. CDR3 sequence reads: CASSFGFLSGTTTGETQYF. CDR3 nucleotides: TGTGCCAGCAGTTTTGGTTTTTTGTCGGGGACTACCACAGGAGAGACCCAGTACTTC. The rearrangement uses TRBV28 and TRBJ2-5, with 7 bases identical to TRBD2. Germline lookup yields CDR1 MDHEN and CDR2 SYDVKM. There are 19 residues in the CDR3. J gave up 4 bases and V 3 bases, and 20 bases lay outside the gene matches.

The chain links TRBV18 to TRBJ2-5; D is uncertain. Germline values: CDR1 KGHSH, CDR2 LQKENI. The CDR3 covers 13 residues. V lost 2 bases to trimming and J lost 3 bases, with 7 bases between them. CDR3 in amino acids: CASSPWSKETQYF. Written as DNA, the CDR3 is TGTGCCAGCTCACCATGGTCTAAAGAGACCCAGTACTTC.

This clone was seen a handful of times. The rearrangement links TRBV11-2 to TRBJ2-7; maybe TRBD2 (6 bases). The ends were cut back, 3 bases at V and 6 bases at J, with 12 bases in the middle. The CDR3 is 13 amino acids. Per germline, CDR1 SGHAT and CDR2 FQNNGV. Here the CDR3 reads CASSFGLTLEQYF. As DNA, the CDR3 is TGTGCCAGCAGCTTCGGACTAACCCTCGAGCAGTACTTC.

The chain is built from TRBV19 and TRBJ2-7, with TRBD2 identical over 8 bases. The CDR3 sequence is 15 residues long. From germline, CDR1 is LNHDA and CDR2 SQIVND (reference sequence). V was clipped by 5 bases and J by 2 bases; unmatched bases: 8. The DNA of the CDR3 is TGTGCCAGTAGTCCCGCGGGGGGAGGGCCCTACGAGCAGTACTTC. The encoded protein is CASSPAGGGPYEQYF.

The rearrangement links TRBV27 to TRBJ1-2, with TRBD1 identical over 7 bases. J gave up 2 bases and V 7 bases, and 7 bases lay outside the gene matches. Germline lookup yields CDR1 MNHEY and CDR2 SMNVEV (reference sequence). This CDR3 is built from 14 residues. In DNA form, the CDR3 reads TGTGCCAGCACCCGACAGGGAGGAAACTATGGCTACACCTTC. Its translation: CASTRQGGNYGYTF.

Notes on this clone: The junction differs from germline at one of its ends, possibly a read error. This chain joins TRBV7-9 and TRBJ1-2; 8 nucleotides line up with TRBD1. Germline V CDR1 and CDR2: SEHNR, FQNEAQ (reference sequence). CDR3 length equals 13 residues. The CDR3 DNA sequence: TGTTCCAGCAGCTTAGGGACAGGCCAGGGCTACACCTTC. Translating gives CSSSLGTGQGYTF.